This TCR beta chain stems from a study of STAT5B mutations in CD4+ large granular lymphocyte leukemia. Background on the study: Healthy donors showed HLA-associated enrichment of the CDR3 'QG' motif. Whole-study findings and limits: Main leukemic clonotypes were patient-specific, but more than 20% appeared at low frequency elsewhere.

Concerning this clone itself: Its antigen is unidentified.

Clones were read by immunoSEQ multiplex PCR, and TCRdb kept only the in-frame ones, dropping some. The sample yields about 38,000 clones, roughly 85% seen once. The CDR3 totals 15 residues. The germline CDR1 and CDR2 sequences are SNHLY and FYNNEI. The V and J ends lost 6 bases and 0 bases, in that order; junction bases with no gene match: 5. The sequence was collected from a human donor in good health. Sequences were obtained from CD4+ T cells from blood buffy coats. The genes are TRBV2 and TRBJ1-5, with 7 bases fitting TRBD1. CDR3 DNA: TGTGCCAGCAGCGGCGGGACAGCTAGCAATCAGCCCCAGCATTTT. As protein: CASSGGTASNQPQHF.